This TCR beta chain was profiled in a study of Graves' ophthalmopathy and Graves' hyperthyroidism listed by TCRdb under 2018. Broadly, across the study: Hyperthyroidism was considered stable if no progression to ophthalmopathy occurred within 18 months of follow-up. The study used signatures of the TCR beta repertoire to tell Graves' ophthalmopathy apart from Graves' hyperthyroidism and to predict which patients would progress to ophthalmopathy. An independent validation cohort comprised 18 hyperthyroidism patients and about 16 patients who later progressed from hyperthyroidism to ophthalmopathy. In total, 135 blood samples were TCR-sequenced: some 40 ophthalmopathy, under 85 hyperthyroidism and about 17 hyperthyroidism-to-ophthalmopathy patients. To explore V-J signatures that separate ophthalmopathy from hyperthyroidism, a discovery set of about 100 patients was enrolled, consisting of approximately 45 with ophthalmopathy and fewer than 60 with stable hyperthyroidism. Once sampling was done, hyperthyroidism patients were given methimazole at a starting dose of 30 mg daily, while ophthalmopathy patients were given high-dose intravenous methylprednisolone. T-cell repertoires of thyroid tissue and blood were compared in more than 5 hyperthyroidism patients. The paper as a whole reports these results and caveats: Sample size was not statistically predetermined, and group allocation was not concealed from the investigators. In validation, the model predicted ophthalmopathy progression with more than 70% sensitivity and approximately 78% specificity; roughly 11 predicted patients were CT-confirmed with GO in a median of around 6.5 months. The 13-signature model separated ophthalmopathy from stable hyperthyroidism with about 86% sensitivity and about 84% specificity in cross-validation, and 80%/75% in the test set. Most expanded thyroid clonotypes with a frequency above 0.001 also appeared in blood, which suggests that blood repertoires may reflect the immune response in the thyroid.

For repertoire sequencing, the TCR beta CDR3 regions were amplified from RNA transcripts. The first round was an RT-PCR using HTBI primers with the Qiagen OneStep RT-PCR kit, and this first round was followed by a second-round multiplex PCR, then size selection and purification. The libraries underwent paired-end sequencing with 100 bp reads on an Illumina HiSeq2000. The authors' analysis ran thus. SOAPnuke was used to process the reads, throwing out any read that had adapters, had uncalled bases, had a mean Phred below 15, or lacked an exact constant-primer or identifier match. COPE v1.2.5 was used to merge high-quality paired reads. Each unique nucleotide sequence was treated as a clonotype, and MiTCR v1.1 was used to align the clonotypes to the IMGT TRB V, D and J references. Only V-J combinations with frequency above 0.0001 were analysed, covering approximately 99% of repertoires. For each V-J combination, a TCR clonal expansion and chaos score was defined as the ratio of F50 clonal expansion to chaos observed in the TCRdist matrix. Welch's t-statistics and random forest were used to reduce features to some 13 V-J combinations, which were fed into a naive Bayes classifier. The Morisita-Horn index was used to measure how similar the thyroid and blood repertoires were. The raw public data were reprocessed by TCRdb itself: fastp quality trimming at Q25, MiXCR clonotype calling, in-frame beta chains only. Every distinct CDR3 protein forms one entry, paired with its most common genes and DNA. These V and J calls are TCRdb output, not the study's own analysis. The sample table contains over a million distinct CDR3 sequences; only one count was recorded for 36% of them. Of the sample, over 8.5% is held by the ten largest clones.

The hyperthyroidism patients were 18 to 65 years old and newly diagnosed, with a disease duration of less than 2 months. Patients with other autoimmune diseases, uncontrolled infections, pregnancy or lactation were excluded from the study. Diagnosis relied on clinical symptoms, serum thyroxine, TRAb, thyroid ultrasound and orbital computed tomography. Total RNA was extracted with Trizol reagent and quality-checked on an Agilent 2100 Bioanalyzer. CDR1 and CDR2, per the germline V gene, are WSHSY and SAAADI. Including cysteine and phenylalanine, the CDR3 has 13 amino acids. The entry retains the CDR3 DNA only, 39 bases that are in frame from base 1. The trim is 3 bases for V and 7 bases for J, with a gap of 12 bases between the germline ends. A remark on this clonotype: Its antigen is not yet known. Base quality data are lacking; no much larger clone is found one base away.

The material sequenced was peripheral blood or thyroid tissue (not recorded which). This TCR derives from an adult man with Graves' hyperthyroidism. Recombination connected TRBV10-2 to TRBJ1-1, and TRBD1 may be the D gene, going by 5 matching bases. CDR3 sequence: CASSDDSWDEAFF. DNA sequence: TGCGCCAGCAGTGACGACAGTTGGGATGAAGCTTTCTTT.